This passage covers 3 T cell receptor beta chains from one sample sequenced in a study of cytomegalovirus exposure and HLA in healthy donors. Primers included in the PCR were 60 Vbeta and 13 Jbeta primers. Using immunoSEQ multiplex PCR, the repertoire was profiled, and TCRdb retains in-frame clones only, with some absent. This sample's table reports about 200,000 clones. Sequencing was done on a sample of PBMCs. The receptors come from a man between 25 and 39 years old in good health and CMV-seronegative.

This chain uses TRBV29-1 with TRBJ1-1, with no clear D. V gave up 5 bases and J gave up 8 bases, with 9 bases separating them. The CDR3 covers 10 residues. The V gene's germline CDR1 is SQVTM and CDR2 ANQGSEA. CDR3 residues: CSVSIGEAFF. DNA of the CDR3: TGCAGCGTTTCTATCGGGGAAGCTTTCTTT.

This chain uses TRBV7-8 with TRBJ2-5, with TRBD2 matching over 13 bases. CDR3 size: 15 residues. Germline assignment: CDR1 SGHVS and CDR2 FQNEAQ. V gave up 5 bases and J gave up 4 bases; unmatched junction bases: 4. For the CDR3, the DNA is TGTGCCAGCAGCCCAAGACTAGCGGGGGGAGAGACCCAGTACTTC. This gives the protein CASSPRLAGGETQYF.

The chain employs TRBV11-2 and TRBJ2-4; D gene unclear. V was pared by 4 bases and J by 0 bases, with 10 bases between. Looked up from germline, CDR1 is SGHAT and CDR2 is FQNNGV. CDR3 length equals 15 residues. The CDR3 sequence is CASSSGLLAKNIQYF. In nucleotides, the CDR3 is TGTGCCAGCAGCTCAGGTTTGCTAGCCAAAAACATTCAGTACTTC.